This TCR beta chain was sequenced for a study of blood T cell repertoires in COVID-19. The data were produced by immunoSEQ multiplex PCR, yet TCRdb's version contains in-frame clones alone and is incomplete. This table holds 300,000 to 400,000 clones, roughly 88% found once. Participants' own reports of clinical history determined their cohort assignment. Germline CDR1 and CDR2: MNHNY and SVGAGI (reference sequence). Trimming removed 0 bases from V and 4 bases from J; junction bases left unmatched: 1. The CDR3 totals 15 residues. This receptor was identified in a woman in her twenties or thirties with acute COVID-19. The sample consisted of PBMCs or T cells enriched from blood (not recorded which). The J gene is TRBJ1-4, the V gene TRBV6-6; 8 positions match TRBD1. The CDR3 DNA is TGTGCCAGCAGTTACTCGGACAGGGATAATGAAAAACTGTTTTTT. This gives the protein CASSYSDRDNEKLFF.